This passage covers 8 T cell receptor beta chains from one sample sequenced in a study of T cell changes during pregnancy in multiple sclerosis. Method: immunoSEQ multiplex PCR; TCRdb's copy keeps in-frame clones and lacks some. The table has around 110,000 clones, less than 95% seen once; the top ten hold approximately 1.6%. The specimen was peripheral blood, collected after pregnancy. Receptor source: a female donor with multiple sclerosis, enrolled in a pregnancy study.

The rearrangement links TRBV7-2 to TRBJ2-5, with D maybe TRBD2 (6 bases). Between the trimmed V and J ends, which lost 0 bases and 4 bases, there was a span of 12 bases. This CDR3 has 15 residues. Germline CDR1 SGHTA, CDR2 FQGNSA. The CDR3 here is CASSLALASGETQYF. In DNA form, the CDR3 reads TGTGCCAGCAGCTTAGCGCTAGCGTCGGGAGAGACCCAGTACTTC.

The chain employs TRBV9 and TRBJ1-5; D possibly corresponds to TRBD1 (5 bases). Germline CDR1 SGDLS, CDR2 YYNGEE. The CDR3 is 15 amino acids. V lost 3 bases to trimming and J lost 2 bases, with 12 bases between them. The CDR3 DNA reads TGTGCCAGCAGCGGCGTAGGGGAGGGCAATCAGCCCCAGCATTTT. This translates into CASSGVGEGNQPQHF.

This chain links TRBV28 with TRBJ1-2; 8 nucleotides agree with TRBD1. The trim removed 5 bases at V and 0 bases at J, leaving 5 bases unmatched. Germline assignment: CDR1 MDHEN and CDR2 SYDVKM. The length of the CDR3 is 15 residues. CDR3 sequence reads: CASSRTGRANYGYTF. The CDR3 DNA reads TGTGCCAGCAGTCGGACAGGGAGGGCTAACTATGGCTACACCTTC.

For the CDR3, the DNA is TGTGCCAGTAGTATATCGGACTCCGGGGAGCTGTTTTTT. Translating it yields CASSISDSGELFF. The J gene is TRBJ2-2, the V gene TRBV19; possible D gene TRBD2, 5 bases. Trimming took off 2 bases at V and 6 bases at J, with 7 bases between the two ends. The CDR3 is made up of 13 amino acids. Germline V lookup: CDR1 LNHDA, CDR2 SQIVND (reference sequence).

This chain uses TRBV19 with TRBJ1-1; 9 bases match TRBD1. The junction had 6 bases not matched to a gene; V was cut back by 5 bases and J by 8 bases. Looked up from germline, CDR1 is LNHDA and CDR2 is SQIVND (reference sequence). The CDR3 is 13 residues long. The CDR3 nucleotides read TGTGCCAGTAGTGCCTACGGGACAGGGGAAGCTTTCTTT. It yields the protein CASSAYGTGEAFF.

The chain carries TRBV2 and TRBJ2-1, with TRBD2 as a possible D gene (5 bases). Trimming left V 6 bases short and J 2 bases short, with 17 bases between. The CDR3 is made up of 16 amino acids. Germline V gives CDR1 SNHLY, CDR2 FYNNEI. DNA for the CDR3: TGTGCCAGCAGCACCGAGGGTACACGTACCTACAATGAGCAGTTCTTC. Protein sequence: CASSTEGTRTYNEQFF. Full variable domain (remainder filled in from reference TRBV2 and TRBJ2-1): EPEVTQTPSHQVTQMGQEVILRCVPISNHLYFYWYRQILGQKVEFLVSFYNNEISEKSEIFDDQFSVERPDGSNFTLKIRSTKLEDSAMYFCASSTEGTRTYNEQFFGPGTRLTVL.

The rearrangement joins TRBV10-3 to TRBJ2-7; 7 bases fit TRBD1. CDR1 is ENHRY and CDR2 is SYGVKD in the germline V gene. The V and J ends lost 6 bases and 2 bases, in that order; junction bases with no gene match: 7. The CDR3 is 14 residues long. Here the CDR3 reads CAIRVTGTAYEQYF. CDR3 DNA: TGTGCCATCAGAGTAACCGGGACAGCCTACGAGCAGTACTTC.

V is TRBV27 and J is TRBJ2-7, with D tentatively TRBD1 (5 bases). The CDR3 extends over 14 amino acids. With 6 bases removed from V and 0 bases from J, the gap between germline ends came to 12 bases. Germline lookup yields CDR1 MNHEY and CDR2 SMNVEV (reference sequence). In nucleotides, the CDR3 is TGTGCCAGCAGGCTGACAGTTTTCTCCTACGAGCAGTACTTC. This gives the protein CASRLTVFSYEQYF.